The T cell receptor beta chain described here comes from a study of blood T cell repertoires in COVID-19 (dated by TCRdb to 2018 to 2020). General notes on the study: The collaborator samples originated in the United States, Italy and Spain and spanned the acute and convalescent phases of COVID-19. The material from the prospective study consisted of cDNA or gDNA derived from T cells, B-cell-depleted T cells, or PBMCs. Deeply sampled blood TCRbeta repertoires from subjects exposed to, actively infected with, or recovered from COVID-19 were included in the dataset. The repertoires were released in a freely available public database intended as a resource for research on the immune response to SARS-CoV-2. Samples came from the ongoing ImmuneRACE study (first 160 participants) plus 1,254 subjects from 6 global collaborators. A de-identified subject ID, COVID-19 status, age in years and sex were almost always included in the sample metadata. HLA class I and class II types, where available, came from metadata supplied by the sample provider rather than from assay-based typing. On the study overall, not on this receptor specifically: The quantity of clinical and demographic metadata differed by source and by participant and was supplied without curation.

Participants in the prospective study were enrolled through a virtual design, were aged roughly 18 to 100 years, and lived in approximately 24 United States geographic areas. In the prospective study, participants were assigned to cohorts based on the clinical history participants reported in a screening survey and a study questionnaire. In the prospective study, mobile phlebotomists collected whole blood, serum and a nasopharyngeal or oropharyngeal swab from each participant. Over a roughly two-month period, participants in the prospective study had the option of providing additional blood draws and questionnaires. Before DNA extraction, blood samples from the prospective study were shipped at room temperature or frozen. A note on this clone: Its specific antigen is unknown. The input lacks base qualities; no much larger clone sits a single base away.

TCRbeta CDR3 regions were amplified from genomic DNA by means of the immunoSEQ Assay, a bias-controlled multiplex PCR. In the authors' own workflow: Nucleated cell counts per sample were estimated from amplification of reference gene primers within the assay. Sequence reads were collapsed and filtered to measure the absolute abundance of every unique TCRbeta CDR3 rearrangement. For each sample, productive Simpson clonality was calculated as the square root of Simpson's diversity index across productive rearrangements. The clones in this table, taken by TCRdb from immuneACCESS, are in-frame only. Not every clone is retained; where verified, under half of the shortfall comes from an unresolved V gene, and the cause of the rest is unknown. V and J calls and clone size are those listed in that table; D and trimming were worked out from the DNA. The table for this sample lists fewer than 200,000 clones; about 90% of them were counted only once. The ten largest account for 0.95% to 1.5% of the sample.

The CDR3 numbers 12 residues from cysteine through phenylalanine. Left in the record is the CDR3 DNA by itself, 36 bases read in frame from the first base. Cut back by 6 bases and 1 base, the V and J ends lie 9 bases apart. For CDR1 and CDR2, the germline V gene lists SQVTM and ANQGSEA. The sample taken for sequencing was PBMCs or T cells enriched from blood (not recorded which). The chain is encoded by TRBV29-1 joined to TRBJ2-5, with the D gene call left open. This sequence originates from a human donor with acute COVID-19. The donor label of this sample is uncertain. The DNA sequence reads TGCAGCGTCGTATCGTTCCAAGAGACCCAGTACTTC. Its translation reads: CSVVSFQETQYF.